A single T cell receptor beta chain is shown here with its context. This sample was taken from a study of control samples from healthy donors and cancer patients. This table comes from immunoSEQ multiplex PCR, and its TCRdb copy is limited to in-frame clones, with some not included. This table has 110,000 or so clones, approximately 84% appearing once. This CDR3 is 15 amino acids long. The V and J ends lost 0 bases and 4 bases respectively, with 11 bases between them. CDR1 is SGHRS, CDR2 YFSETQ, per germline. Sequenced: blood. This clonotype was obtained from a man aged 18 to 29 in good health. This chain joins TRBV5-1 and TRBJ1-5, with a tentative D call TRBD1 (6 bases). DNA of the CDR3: TGCGCCAGCAGCTTGGAGGACAGTATTAATCAGCCCCAGCATTTT. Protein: CASSLEDSINQPQHF.